These T cell receptor beta chains were read from a single sample in a study of response to subunit inactivated influenza vaccine. TCRdb processed the RT-PCR reads anew with MiXCR; each CDR3 protein has one entry. The sample lists under 800,000 distinct CDR3 sequences; approximately 15% were seen once. This sample comprised PBMCs from blood, obtained roughly 15 days before vaccination. These receptors all stem from a man aged 45-65 years who received an inactivated influenza vaccine. Each CDR3 is given with its conserved first and last residue. A D gene is named only where the DNA matches it firmly. Size values are once, few and many counts, or a class for expanded clones, and some rows have none.

v_call: TRBV6-5; j_call: TRBJ2-3; clone_size: once; d_call: .; cdr3_nt: TGTGCCAGCAGTTACTCTGCCACCCTAGGGCCGCAGTATTTT; cdr3_aa: CASSYSATLGPQYF
v_call: TRBV6-2/TRBV6-3; j_call: TRBJ2-1; clone_size: .; d_call: .; cdr3_nt: TGTGCCAGCAGTTATGTCCCCCAAAGGGGCTTCTCCTACAATGAGCAGTTCTTC; cdr3_aa: CASSYVPQRGFSYNEQFF
v_call: TRBV6-1; j_call: TRBJ2-7; clone_size: many; d_call: .; cdr3_nt: TGTGCCAGCAGCGAACGTGGCTTTAGCTACGAGCAGTACTTC; cdr3_aa: CASSERGFSYEQYF
v_call: TRBV4-2; j_call: TRBJ2-7; clone_size: few; d_call: TRBD2; cdr3_nt: TGTGCCAGCAGCCAAGAGTGGGGGACTAGCGGCTCCTACGAGCAGTACTTC; cdr3_aa: CASSQEWGTSGSYEQYF
v_call: TRBV3-1; j_call: TRBJ2-3; clone_size: .; d_call: TRBD2; cdr3_nt: TGTGCCAGCAGCCAAGATCCCCCTAGCGGGGGGACCGGGGGAGATACGCAGTATTTT; cdr3_aa: CASSQDPPSGGTGGDTQYF
v_call: TRBV14; j_call: TRBJ2-1; clone_size: few; d_call: .; cdr3_nt: TGTGCCAGCAGCCAAGAGAGTGAGCAGTTCTTC; cdr3_aa: CASSQESEQFF
v_call: TRBV20-1; j_call: TRBJ2-3; clone_size: .; d_call: TRBD2; cdr3_nt: TGCAGTGCTAGAGATAGGACTAGCGGGAATGGTGGAGATACGCAGTATTTT; cdr3_aa: CSARDRTSGNGGDTQYF
v_call: TRBV6-1; j_call: TRBJ2-1; clone_size: .; d_call: .; cdr3_nt: TGTGCCAGCACTATTCTGACAAGATACAATGAGCAGTTCTTC; cdr3_aa: CASTILTRYNEQFF
v_call: TRBV3-1; j_call: TRBJ2-5; clone_size: once; d_call: TRBD2; cdr3_nt: TGTGCCAGCACCCACCGGGGGGGAGTTCAAGAGACCCAGTACTTC; cdr3_aa: CASTHRGGVQETQYF
v_call: TRBV7-2; j_call: TRBJ2-7; clone_size: few; d_call: .; cdr3_nt: TGTGCCAGCAGCTTATCCCAATATAAGACAGGCGCCGAGCAGTACTTC; cdr3_aa: CASSLSQYKTGAEQYF
v_call: TRBV4-3; j_call: TRBJ2-6; clone_size: .; d_call: .; cdr3_nt: TGCGCCAGCAGCCCACAGTTCGCTGGGGCCAACGTCCTGACTTTC; cdr3_aa: CASSPQFAGANVLTF
v_call: TRBV12-3/TRBV12-4; j_call: TRBJ2-7; clone_size: many; d_call: .; cdr3_nt: TGTGCCAGCCTACCCGGGGGACTGGTCACGGGTTACGAGCAGTACTTC; cdr3_aa: CASLPGGLVTGYEQYF
v_call: TRBV18; j_call: TRBJ2-6; clone_size: .; d_call: TRBD1; cdr3_nt: TGTGCCAGCTCACCACCTTCCGGGACAGTTCCCCGGCGGGCCAACGTCCTGACTTTC; cdr3_aa: CASSPPSGTVPRRANVLTF
v_call: TRBV10-3; j_call: TRBJ2-2; clone_size: few; d_call: .; cdr3_nt: TGTGCCATCAGTGACAAGAGGGTCACCGGGGAGCTGTTTTTT; cdr3_aa: CAISDKRVTGELFF
v_call: TRBV4-3; j_call: TRBJ1-2; clone_size: .; d_call: TRBD1; cdr3_nt: TGCGCCAGCAGCCCGGGACAGGGGGCGGGTTATGGCTACACCTTC; cdr3_aa: CASSPGQGAGYGYTF
v_call: TRBV4-2; j_call: TRBJ1-1; clone_size: .; d_call: .; cdr3_nt: TGTGCCAGCAGCCGGAATGAGGATCGGGTCGGGGGAGCTTTCTTT; cdr3_aa: CASSRNEDRVGGAFF
v_call: TRBV29-1; j_call: TRBJ2-5; clone_size: .; d_call: .; cdr3_nt: TGCAGCGTTGGAAGGGGGCAGGGGGAGGCCCAGTACTTC; cdr3_aa: CSVGRGQGEAQYF